Below are 7 T cell receptor beta chains sequenced from a single sample in a study of blood T cell repertoires in COVID-19. Assay: immunoSEQ multiplex PCR; the TCRdb copy retains only in-frame clones and omits some. Among some 350,000 clones listed, 75% to 90% were seen once. Sequencing was carried out using peripheral blood. The source of these receptors is a woman in her fifties or sixties with COVID-19, enrolled during active disease.

The CDR3 region is CASSYSTGGTGNTIYF. CDR3 nucleotides: TGTGCCAGCAGTTACAGTACAGGGGGGACTGGAAACACCATATATTTT. The genes are TRBV6-5 and TRBJ1-3, with TRBD1 matching over 8 bases. This CDR3 is 16 amino acids long. V shed 2 bases, J shed 2 bases, and the junction held 5 bases outside the gene matches. Germline-derived CDR1 and CDR2 are MNHEY and SVGAGI.

The CDR3 region is CASSLSRVNTEAFF. The CDR3 bases are TGTGCCAGCAGTTTATCCAGGGTGAACACTGAAGCTTTCTTT. The chain carries TRBV27 and TRBJ1-1; the D gene is possibly TRBD1 (5 bases). With 0 bases removed from V and 0 bases from J, the gap between germline ends came to 5 bases. The germline V gene has CDR1 MNHEY and CDR2 SMNVEV (reference sequence). The CDR3 is 14 amino acids.

This clone has only a few counts. The genes are TRBV6-5 and TRBJ1-6, with 8 bases identical to TRBD1. V gave up 6 bases and J gave up 10 bases; unmatched junction bases: 11. This CDR3 spans 15 amino acids. Germline CDR1 MNHEY, CDR2 SVGAGI. The CDR3 DNA is TGTGCCAGCAGCCTCGGACAGGGTTATAGATCACCCCTCCACTTT. Amino acids: CASSLGQGYRSPLHF.

This clone was recorded once. In nucleotides, the CDR3 is TGTGCCAGCAGCCTATCCCCGGGGACAGGGGTTCAGCCCCAGCATTTT. Translating it yields CASSLSPGTGVQPQHF. The chain couples TRBV5-4 to TRBJ1-5; 10 bases map to TRBD1. The germline gives CDR1 SGHNT, CDR2 YYREEE (reference sequence). V trimming: 4 bases; J trimming: 6 bases; junction bases outside the gene matches: 10. The CDR3 loop spans 16 amino acids. The complete variable domain, with remaining parts taken from reference TRBV5-4 and TRBJ1-5, reads ETGVTQSPTHLIKTRGQQVTLRCSSQSGHNTVSWYQQALGQGPQFIFQYYREEENGRGNFPPRFSGLQFPNYSSELNVNALELDDSALYLCASSLSPGTGVQPQHFGDGTRLSIL.

This chain joins TRBV5-1 and TRBJ2-6; D remains unclear. The CDR3 length is 15 residues. Germline V gene lookup returns CDR1 SGHRS and CDR2 YFSETQ. V was shortened by 4 bases and J by 2 bases, with 10 bases between the two germline ends. The CDR3 DNA reads TGCGCCAGCAGCCAGGCAGGCGCTGGGGCCAACGTCCTGACTTTC. This sequence encodes CASSQAGAGANVLTF.

This CDR3 is CASSEYPREGTDTQYF. The CDR3 DNA reads as TGTGCCAGCAGTGAATACCCCAGGGAAGGAACAGATACGCAGTATTTT. The chain employs TRBV6-1 and TRBJ2-3, with a weak D call TRBD1 (5 bases). The V end was cut by 2 bases, the J end by 3 bases, with 15 bases between. This CDR3 contains 16 residues. The germline gives CDR1 MNHNS, CDR2 SASEGT.

This clone was found a few times. V is TRBV5-4 and J is TRBJ1-1, with 7 bases fitting TRBD1. The CDR3 is 15 amino acids. CDR1 is SGHNT and CDR2 is YYREEE in the germline V gene (reference sequence). The junction had 4 bases not matched to a gene; V was cut back by 0 bases and J by 2 bases. Written as DNA, the CDR3 is TGTGCCAGCAGCTTGGCGGGACAGCGAAACACTGAAGCTTTCTTT. It codes for CASSLAGQRNTEAFF.